This passage covers 9 T cell receptor beta chains from one sample sequenced in a study of blood T cell repertoires in COVID-19. Assay used: immunoSEQ multiplex PCR; TCRdb lists only in-frame clones, some missing. The table has around 150,000 clones, 90% seen once; the top ten hold 18%. Sequencing input: peripheral blood. The source of these receptors is a man in his 60s with active or convalescent COVID-19.

The chain recombines TRBV2 with TRBJ1-2; 7 bases line up with TRBD1. Per germline, CDR1 SNHLY and CDR2 FYNNEI. The CDR3 runs to 13 residues. V trimming: 3 bases; J trimming: 8 bases; junction bases outside the gene matches: 6. Written as DNA, the CDR3 is TGTGCCAGCAGTGAGGAGGGGGCGCTCGGCTACACCTTC. Protein product: CASSEEGALGYTF.

The chain has TRBV3-1 (or the pseudogene TRBV3-2) and TRBJ2-7; 8 nucleotides agree with TRBD2. The ends lost 5 bases at V and 3 bases at J; junction bases unmatched: 12. The CDR3 sequence is 16 residues long. In germline, CDR1 is LGHDT, CDR2 YNNKEL (reference sequence). The CDR3 sequence is CASSSLAGSPNYEQYF. The CDR3 DNA follows: TGTGCCAGCAGCTCTCTAGCGGGCTCGCCAAACTACGAGCAGTACTTC.

This clone was counted once. This chain connects TRBV5-1 to TRBJ1-5; 8 nucleotides align to TRBD1. Germline V gene lookup returns CDR1 SGHRS and CDR2 YFSETQ. The V and J ends lost 5 bases and 6 bases, in that order; junction bases with no gene match: 10. The CDR3 has 15 amino acids. The CDR3 DNA reads TGCGCCAGCAGTCTGACAGGGGATTTTGGTCAGCCCCAGCATTTT. It specifies CASSLTGDFGQPQHF. Together with reference TRBV5-1 and TRBJ1-5, the CDR3 gives the full variable domain: KAGVTQTPRYLIKTRGQQVTLSCSPISGHRSVSWYQQTPGQGLQFLFEYFSETQRNKGNFPGRFSGRQFSNSRSEMNVSTLELGDSALYLCASSLTGDFGQPQHFGDGTRLSIL.

The genes are TRBV18 and TRBJ1-2, with TRBD1 matching 7 bases. Germline V gene data show CDR1 as KGHSH and CDR2 as LQKENI. This CDR3 contains 13 residues. V lost 4 bases to trimming and J lost 7 bases; unmatched junction nucleotides: 6. The CDR3 sequence: CASSRGQVFGYTF. For the CDR3, the DNA is TGTGCCAGCTCACGCGGACAGGTGTTTGGCTACACCTTC.

The chain couples TRBV29-1 to TRBJ2-7, with D tentatively TRBD1 (6 bases). This CDR3 contains 14 residues. Germline CDR1 reads SQVTM; CDR2 reads ANQGSEA. V was clipped by 0 bases and J by 3 bases, with 12 bases between them. In DNA form, the CDR3 reads TGCAGCGTTGAAGAACGGGGACAAAACTACGAGCAGTACTTC. It encodes CSVEERGQNYEQYF.

Of note for this clone: This sample includes further DNA sequences coding for the same CDR3. The CDR3 coding sequence is TGTGCCAGCAGTTCTGGCGGGAACACAGATACGCAGTATTTT. It encodes CASSSGGNTDTQYF. The V and J genes are TRBV28 and TRBJ2-3; perhaps TRBD2 as D (6 bases). This CDR3 is built from 14 residues. Trimming took 4 bases from V and 2 from J, leaving 10 bases between them. CDR1 MDHEN and CDR2 SYDVKM come from the germline V gene.

Comments on this clone: One junction end disagrees with the germline gene, perhaps due to a read error. The chain recombines TRBV5-1 with TRBJ1-2; 9 nucleotides agree with TRBD1. CDR1 is SGHRS, CDR2 YFSETQ, per germline. This CDR3 has 16 amino acids. This chain's CDR3 is CASSSPTGGGNYGYTF. In nucleotides, the CDR3 is TGCGCCAGCAGCTCCCCAACAGGGGGCGGCAACTATGGCTATACCTTC.

As DNA, the CDR3 is TGTGCCAGCTCACCACCTGATAACCAGGGGAAATATGGCTACACCTTC. Protein sequence: CASSPPDNQGKYGYTF. The V call is TRBV18, the J call TRBJ1-2; D is possibly TRBD1 (6 bases). The CDR3 length is 16 residues. V gave up 0 bases and J gave up 5 bases, with 16 bases separating them. Per germline, CDR1 KGHSH and CDR2 LQKENI.

This clone was picked up one time. The junction shows a germline mismatch at one end, possibly a read error. The V call is TRBV27, the J call TRBJ2-3; 12 bases line up with TRBD2. The germline CDR1 and CDR2 sequences are MNHEY and SMNVEV (reference sequence). This CDR3 comprises 16 residues. In DNA form, the CDR3 reads TGTGCCAGCAATTTACTAGCGGGAGGTGTCACAGATACGCAGTATTTT. Translation gives CASNLLAGGVTDTQYF.